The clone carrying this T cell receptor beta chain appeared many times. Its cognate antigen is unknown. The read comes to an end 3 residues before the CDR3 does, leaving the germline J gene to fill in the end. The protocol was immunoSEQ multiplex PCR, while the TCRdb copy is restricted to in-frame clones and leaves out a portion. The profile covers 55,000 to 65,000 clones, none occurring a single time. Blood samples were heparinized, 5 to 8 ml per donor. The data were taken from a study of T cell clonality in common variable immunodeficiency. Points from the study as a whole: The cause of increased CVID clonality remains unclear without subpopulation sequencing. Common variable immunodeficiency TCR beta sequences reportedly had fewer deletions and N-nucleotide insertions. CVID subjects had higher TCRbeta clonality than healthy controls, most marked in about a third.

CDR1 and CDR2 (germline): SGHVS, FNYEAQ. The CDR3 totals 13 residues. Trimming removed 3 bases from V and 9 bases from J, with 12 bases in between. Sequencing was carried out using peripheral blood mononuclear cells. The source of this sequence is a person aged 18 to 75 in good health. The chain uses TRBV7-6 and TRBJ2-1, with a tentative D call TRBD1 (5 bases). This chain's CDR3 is CASSLGRGGEQFF. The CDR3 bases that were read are TGTGCCAGCAGCTTGGGGCGCGGTGGTGAG.